This entry lists 14 T cell receptor beta chains sequenced from one sample in a study of blood T cell repertoires in COVID-19. Method: immunoSEQ multiplex PCR; TCRdb's copy keeps in-frame clones and lacks some. The sample yields 350,000 or so clones, around 87% seen once. Sequencing was carried out using peripheral blood. The origin of the receptors is a man younger than 35 with active or convalescent COVID-19.

J is TRBJ1-4 and V is TRBV24-1, with D unclear. The CDR3 runs 11 residues. Trimming stripped 10 bases from V and 10 bases from J, with 12 bases between. CDR1 is KGHDR and CDR2 is SFDVKD in the germline V gene. For the CDR3, the DNA is TGTGCCACACGGGATTCAGGAAAACTGTTTTTT. Amino acids: CATRDSGKLFF.

This chain links TRBV19 with TRBJ2-7, with D possibly TRBD2 on 6 matching bases. Trimming cost V 3 bases and J 2 bases, with 14 bases left between them. Germline assignment: CDR1 LNHDA and CDR2 SQIVND (reference sequence). This CDR3 has 15 amino acids. The CDR3 sequence is CASSIGGTLTYEQYF. Here the CDR3 DNA reads TGTGCCAGTAGTATCGGGGGTACGTTAACCTACGAGCAGTACTTC.

The chain recombines TRBV7-3 with TRBJ1-2; 7 bases align to TRBD1. V lost 5 bases to trimming and J lost 5 bases; unmatched junction nucleotides: 8. CDR1 and CDR2 (germline): SGHTA, FQGTGA. The CDR3 length is 14 residues. CDR3 DNA sequence: TGTGCCAGCAGCCTACGACAGGGTACATATGGCTACACCTTC. It is translated as CASSLRQGTYGYTF.

The chain uses TRBV3-1 (or the pseudogene TRBV3-2) and TRBJ1-2, with 7 nucleotides matching TRBD1. J gave up 7 bases and V 0 bases, and 17 bases lay outside the gene matches. The germline CDR1 and CDR2 sequences are LGHDT and YNNKEL (reference sequence). The length of the CDR3 is 18 residues. CDR3 nucleotide sequence: TGTGCCAGCAGCCAAGACGACGGATCCGGGCAGGGGGTTGGTGGCTACACCTTC. Translated, it gives CASSQDDGSGQGVGGYTF.

V gene TRBV30 combines with J gene TRBJ1-1; 8 bases are a match to TRBD1. The CDR3 sequence is 13 residues long. CDR1 GTSNPN and CDR2 SVGIG come from the germline V gene (reference sequence). J was trimmed by 6 bases and V by 2 bases; bases with no gene match: 5. The CDR3 here is CAWSFTGGAEAFF. CDR3 nucleotides: TGTGCCTGGAGTTTTACAGGGGGAGCTGAAGCTTTCTTT.

This chain connects TRBV6-5 to TRBJ1-4; D uncertain. The germline V gene encodes CDR1 MNHEY and CDR2 SVGAGI. Trimming shortened V by 6 bases and J by 3 bases, and 11 bases separated the two germline ends. The CDR3 consists of 14 residues. CDR3 residues: CASSTSPANEKLFF. The CDR3 DNA follows: TGTGCCAGCAGCACTAGTCCAGCTAATGAAAAACTGTTTTTT.

The chain recombines TRBV7-3 with TRBJ1-5; no firm D call. This CDR3 has 16 residues. The V and J ends lost 5 bases and 0 bases respectively, with 14 bases between them. Germline V gene data show CDR1 as SGHTA and CDR2 as FQGTGA. For the CDR3, the DNA is TGTGCCAGCAGCCCTAGGCCGGGATATAGCAATCAGCCCCAGCATTTT. Translating gives CASSPRPGYSNQPQHF.

Notes on this clone: Germline is not matched at one junction end, which may reflect a read error. The rearrangement uses TRBV4-3 and TRBJ2-6, with a weak D call TRBD1 (6 bases). CDR1 LGHNA and CDR2 YSLEER come from the germline V gene. This CDR3 spans 17 amino acids. The CDR3 DNA follows: TGCGCCAGCAGCCTGGACAGATGGGCCTCTGGGGCCAACGTGCTGACTTTC. This gives the protein CASSLDRWASGANVLTF.

The chain uses TRBV7-9 and TRBJ1-6; D is perhaps TRBD1 (5 bases). The V and J ends lost 6 bases and 7 bases respectively, with 19 bases between them. Germline V CDR1 and CDR2: SEHNR, FQNEAQ (reference sequence). This CDR3 comprises 16 residues. For the CDR3, the DNA is TGTGCCAGCAGTCGGGCCGGGGGTGCCGAGAATTCACCCCTCCACTTT. Its protein is CASSRAGGAENSPLHF.

The chain recombines TRBV5-1 with TRBJ2-7, with 11 bases fitting TRBD1. After removal of 4 bases from V and 2 bases from J, the junction contained 5 bases not matched to a gene. Germline CDR1 is SGHRS and CDR2 is YFSETQ. The CDR3 runs 15 residues. The CDR3: CASSPRDRGTYEQYF. The CDR3 DNA sequence: TGCGCCAGCAGCCCCCGGGACAGGGGGACCTACGAGCAGTACTTC.

Details on this clone: Different DNA sequences within this sample yield the same CDR3. The rearrangement links TRBV7-9 to TRBJ2-7; D is undetermined. Germline V gene lookup returns CDR1 SEHNR and CDR2 FQNEAQ (reference sequence). V lost 5 bases to trimming and J lost 1 base, with 9 bases between them. The CDR3 length is 13 residues. This CDR3 is CASSPIGSYEQYF. Written as DNA, the CDR3 is TGTGCCAGCAGCCCCATCGGGTCCTACGAGCAGTACTTC.

The chain has TRBV5-4 and TRBJ2-7; D ambiguous. Trimming took off 1 base at V and 4 bases at J, with 3 bases between the two ends. Germline lookup yields CDR1 SGHNT and CDR2 YYREEE (reference sequence). This CDR3 has 11 amino acids. The DNA for the CDR3 is TGTGCCAGCAGCTTGCGGTACGAGCAGTACTTC. Its protein is CASSLRYEQYF. The variable domain in full, with the rest retrieved from reference TRBV5-4 and TRBJ2-7, is ETGVTQSPTHLIKTRGQQVTLRCSSQSGHNTVSWYQQALGQGPQFIFQYYREEENGRGNFPPRFSGLQFPNYSSELNVNALELDDSALYLCASSLRYEQYFGPGTRLTVT.

This clone was seen only a few times. This chain connects TRBV27 to TRBJ2-1; D remains ambiguous. The CDR3 runs 11 residues. The V end was cut by 7 bases, the J end by 4 bases, with 5 bases between. CDR1 is MNHEY and CDR2 is SMNVEV in the germline V gene (reference sequence). The CDR3 region is CASTQYNEQFF. The CDR3 DNA is TGTGCCAGCACCCAGTACAATGAGCAGTTCTTC.

The chain has TRBV4-3 and TRBJ2-4, with 7 nucleotides matching TRBD2. The CDR3 has 17 residues. Germline CDR1 is LGHNA and CDR2 is YSLEER. V shed 2 bases, J shed 4 bases, and the junction held 11 bases outside the gene matches. The CDR3, as DNA: TGCGCCAGCAGCCAACTCCCAGGTGGGGGGGATAAAAACATTCAGTACTTC. Its translation: CASSQLPGGGDKNIQYF.